The rows below give T cell receptor beta chains drawn from one sample of a study of blood T cell repertoires in COVID-19. Method: immunoSEQ multiplex PCR; TCRdb's copy keeps in-frame clones and lacks some. The repertoire includes about 260,000 clones, 90% of them detected once, and 0.87% sits in the top ten. The sequencing input was PBMCs or T cells enriched from blood (not recorded which). Receptor source: a man in his fifties who had been exposed to COVID-19. The conserved cysteine and the conserved F or W are not part of the CDR3 here. Fields, in order: J gene, V gene, CDR3 protein.

J gene: TRBJ1-2
V gene: TRBV5-1
CDR3 protein: ASSLGTAANYGYT

J gene: TRBJ1-2
V gene: TRBV7-3
CDR3 protein: ASSQGQSYGYT

J gene: TRBJ1-2
V gene: TRBV12-3/TRBV12-4
CDR3 protein: ASSFRAGHGYT

J gene: TRBJ1-4
V gene: TRBV6-5
CDR3 protein: ASRGQGNRYEKLF

J gene: TRBJ1-5
V gene: TRBV2
CDR3 protein: ASMGGNSNQPQH

J gene: TRBJ1-1
V gene: TRBV19
CDR3 protein: ASSYREGTEAF

J gene: TRBJ2-3
V gene: TRBV9
CDR3 protein: ASSPGLGSWSGRFPDTQY

J gene: TRBJ2-5
V gene: TRBV3-1/TRBV3-2
CDR3 protein: ASSGTGGFAETQY

J gene: TRBJ1-2
V gene: TRBV7-9
CDR3 protein: ASSLVQGGLDGYT

J gene: TRBJ1-2
V gene: TRBV5-1
CDR3 protein: ASSSGQGAYYGYT

J gene: TRBJ2-5
V gene: TRBV30
CDR3 protein: AWSPRGFSETQY

J gene: TRBJ2-1
V gene: TRBV10-3
CDR3 protein: AIRASEGSSSYNEQF

J gene: TRBJ1-5
V gene: TRBV27
CDR3 protein: ASSSDAGTGGSNQPQH

J gene: TRBJ2-3
V gene: TRBV3-1/TRBV3-2
CDR3 protein: ASSLWTSGTRRATDTQY

J gene: TRBJ2-1
V gene: TRBV9
CDR3 protein: ASSPRHYYNEQF

J gene: TRBJ1-3
V gene: TRBV5-1
CDR3 protein: ASSVDRGNTIY

J gene: TRBJ2-7
V gene: TRBV30
CDR3 protein: AWSYRVGGEQY

J gene: TRBJ1-6
V gene: TRBV9
CDR3 protein: ASSVGRAGADSPLH

J gene: TRBJ1-2
V gene: TRBV5-4
CDR3 protein: ASSLTGPYGYT

J gene: TRBJ2-5
V gene: TRBV29-1
CDR3 protein: SVEVGGRETQY

J gene: TRBJ1-1
V gene: TRBV7-9
CDR3 protein: ASSPGTGGYTEAF

J gene: TRBJ1-2
V gene: TRBV27
CDR3 protein: ASSSTGLANYGYT

J gene: TRBJ2-5
V gene: TRBV15
CDR3 protein: ATSIGLAASATQY

J gene: TRBJ1-1
V gene: TRBV6-5
CDR3 protein: ASSPITGDTEAF

J gene: TRBJ2-2
V gene: TRBV12-3/TRBV12-4
CDR3 protein: ASTLHTGELF

J gene: TRBJ1-3
V gene: TRBV5-4
CDR3 protein: ASSLAGAGNTIY

J gene: TRBJ2-5
V gene: TRBV11-3
CDR3 protein: ASSFSVGVAETQY

J gene: TRBJ1-3
V gene: TRBV7-8
CDR3 protein: ASSLANRGAGNTIY

J gene: TRBJ1-4
V gene: TRBV27
CDR3 protein: ASSHIGQDWTNEKLF

J gene: TRBJ1-2
V gene: TRBV18
CDR3 protein: ASQQGNNEGYT